The entry below gives a single TCR beta chain sequence along with its context. Antigen specificity is unknown. This may be a read error: a much more frequent sequence differs by one nucleotide. The sample is drawn from a study of regulatory T cells in long-lasting Graves disease. Study conclusions and caveats: Persistent cases of Graves' showed reduced TCR diversity relative to newly diagnosed patients.

Time point denoted: newly diagnosed GD, antithyroid drugs for less than 3 months. PBMCs provided the RNA from which the TCR library was made. To make TCR beta libraries, researchers used iRepertoire HTBI primers and Arm-PCR of CDR3 regions. TCRdb reanalysed the multiplex PCR reads using MiXCR and keeps one entry per CDR3 protein. The sample holds about 430,000 distinct CDR3 sequences, about 15% seen once. The CDR3 runs to 14 residues. The germline V gene has CDR1 GTSNPN and CDR2 SVGIG (reference sequence). The same data also contributed to another study, on T cells in Graves' hyperthyroidism and ophthalmopathy. Turning to that study: It was a median about 7.1 months before onset that the model predicted ophthalmopathy.

The source is a middle-aged woman with Graves disease. The source was peripheral blood mononuclear cells (PBMCs), collected at new diagnosis, from a patient treated with antithyroid drugs. The gene calls are TRBV30 and TRBJ2-2; 7 bases agree with TRBD1. CDR3 coding DNA: TGTGTCTGGAGTGGGGGACAGCCCCCCGGGGAGCTGTTTTTT. Protein: CVWSGGQPPGELFF.